A selection of T cell receptor beta chains follows, all from one sample in a study of metastatic and nonmetastatic thyroid tumors. TCRdb re-analyzed the PCR reads through MiXCR. Of about 13,000 clones in the sample, under 30% were seen once. Specimen: blood. These receptors all stem from a female donor with papillary thyroid cancer or a benign thyroid nodule (not recorded which). Some clones in this sample may be carry-over from other donors' samples. The CDR3 runs from the conserved cysteine through the conserved F or W. D genes are given only for firm matches. The size entry is marked missing in some rows and otherwise reads once, few, many or a size class.

>TRBV27|medium-sized|TRBJ1-1|.
CASSLSAEPNTEAFF
TGTGCCAGCAGTTTATCAGCAGAGCCGAACACTGAAGCTTTCTTT
>TRBV28|medium-sized|TRBJ2-1|.
CASSFFPLSYNEQFF
TGTGCCAGCAGTTTTTTCCCCCTCTCCTACAATGAGCAGTTCTTC
>TRBV7-2|medium-sized|TRBJ2-3|.
CASSLDTDTQYF
TGTGCCAGCAGCTTAGACACAGATACGCAGTATTTT
>TRBV7-2|medium-sized|TRBJ1-1|.
CASSLFATEAFF
TGTGCCAGCAGCTTATTTGCCACTGAAGCTTTCTTT
>TRBV20-1|.|TRBJ2-7|TRBD2
CSALGLAGVSTGGEQYF
TGCAGTGCCCTTGGACTAGCGGGAGTTAGCACAGGGGGCGAGCAGTACTTC
>TRBV3-1|many|TRBJ1-2|.
CASSQAGSGYTF
TGTGCCAGCAGCCAAGCCGGGTCTGGCTACACCTTC
>TRBV7-9|many|TRBJ1-1|.
CASSFRMGKGTEAFF
TGTGCCAGCAGCTTCAGAATGGGAAAGGGGACTGAAGCTTTCTTT
>TRBV25-1|medium-sized|TRBJ2-3|.
CASSPNGGRKTDTQYF
TGTGCCAGCAGCCCCAACGGAGGGAGGAAAACAGATACGCAGTATTTT
>TRBV6-1|few|TRBJ2-3|.
CASRKAADTQYF
TGTGCCAGCAGAAAAGCAGCCGATACGCAGTATTTT
>TRBV2|.|TRBJ1-4|.
CASIGLGVMKEKLFF
TGTGCCAGCATAGGGTTAGGCGTCATGAAAGAAAAACTGTTTTTT
>TRBV20-1|.|TRBJ1-2|.
CSARGTGQSFGYTF
TGCAGTGCTAGAGGAACGGGACAAAGTTTTGGCTACACCTTC
>TRBV28|.|TRBJ2-7|.
CASSPRDGDYEQYF
TGTGCCAGCAGCCCCAGGGACGGCGACTACGAGCAGTACTTC
>TRBV5-6|many|TRBJ2-3|TRBD2
CASRRTVAGGNTDTQYF
TGTGCCAGCAGAAGGACCGTAGCGGGAGGGAACACAGATACGCAGTATTTT
>TRBV4-1|many|TRBJ1-5|.
CASSAREGQPQHF
TGCGCCAGCAGCGCTAGGGAGGGTCAGCCCCAGCATTTT
>TRBV24-1|.|TRBJ1-4|.
CGTSDSPGHNVKLFF
TGTGGCACCAGTGATTCCCCAGGGCATAATGTAAAACTGTTTTTT
>TRBV2|few|TRBJ1-5|TRBD1
CASNMTGVCQPQHF
TGTGCCAGCAATATGACAGGGGTGTGTCAGCCCCAGCATTTT
>TRBV5-1|.|TRBJ2-7|TRBD2
CASSPAGGPYEQYF
TGCGCCAGCAGCCCAGCGGGAGGGCCCTACGAGCAGTACTTC
>TRBV30|many|TRBJ2-1|TRBD2
CAWSVGGSGNEQFF
TGTGCCTGGAGTGTCGGCGGGAGTGGTAATGAGCAGTTCTTC
>TRBV24-1|many|TRBJ2-1|.
CATSEWTEQFF
TGTGCCACCAGTGAGTGGACGGAGCAGTTCTTC
>TRBV6-4|.|TRBJ2-1|TRBD2
CASSEQSGTEQFF
TGTGCCAGCAGTGAACAAAGCGGGACTGAGCAGTTCTTC
>TRBV3-1|many|TRBJ2-7|.
CASSPNRVRYEQYF
TGTGCCAGCAGCCCCAACAGGGTAAGGTACGAGCAGTACTTC
>TRBV19|.|TRBJ2-7|.
CASSVTGTDYEQYF
TGTGCCAGTAGTGTGACCGGGACGGACTACGAGCAGTACTTC
>TRBV2|medium-sized|TRBJ1-2|.
CASSAGQRGTYGYTF
TGTGCCAGCAGTGCAGGGCAGCGAGGGACCTATGGCTACACCTTC
>TRBV6-1|.|TRBJ2-1|.
CASSEDGSGSYNEQFF
TGTGCCAGCAGTGAAGACGGATCGGGCTCCTACAATGAGCAGTTCTTC
>TRBV2|medium-sized|TRBJ2-3|.
CASSYTQGTSDTQYF
TGTGCCAGCAGTTACACTCAGGGTACTTCAGATACGCAGTATTTT
>TRBV28|medium-sized|TRBJ2-3|TRBD1
CASSSNDRGRTDTQYF
TGTGCCAGCAGTTCAAACGACAGGGGGCGCACAGATACGCAGTATTTT
>TRBV10-1|medium-sized|TRBJ2-7|.
CASSLPFLVFGGQREQYF
TGCGCCAGCAGTTTACCCTTTTTGGTCTTCGGGGGGCAAAGAGAGCAGTACTTC
>TRBV7-2|many|TRBJ2-1|.
CASSLEGTLNNEQFF
TGTGCCAGCAGCTTAGAGGGGACGCTTAACAATGAGCAGTTCTTC
>TRBV7-2|once|TRBJ2-2|TRBD2
CASSVSGRAEDGELFF
TGTGCCAGCAGCGTAAGCGGGAGGGCCGAGGACGGGGAGCTGTTTTTT
>TRBV3-1|.|TRBJ1-2|TRBD1
CASSQTPRTGYGYTF
TGTGCTAGCAGTCAAACCCCGAGGACAGGGTATGGCTACACCTTC
>TRBV19|many|TRBJ2-1|TRBD2
CASRDGPSGYNEQFF
TGTGCCAGTAGGGACGGTCCTAGCGGCTACAATGAGCAGTTCTTC
>TRBV28|medium-sized|TRBJ2-7|TRBD2
CASRPGGGKYEQYF
TGTGCCAGCAGGCCGGGGGGGGGCAAGTACGAGCAGTACTTC
>TRBV30|medium-sized|TRBJ2-7|.
CAWSVPEEQYEQYF
TGTGCCTGGAGTGTACCGGAGGAGCAGTACGAGCAGTACTTC
>TRBV11-2|many|TRBJ2-3|.
CASSLMGPDTQYF
TGTGCCAGCAGCTTAATGGGACCAGATACGCAGTATTTT
>TRBV5-1|many|TRBJ1-4|.
CASSAGRNEKLFF
TGCGCCAGCAGCGCGGGGAGGAATGAAAAACTGTTTTTT
>TRBV2|.|TRBJ2-2|TRBD1
CASSAQGSGELFF
TGTGCCAGCAGTGCACAGGGGTCCGGGGAGCTGTTTTTT
>TRBV29-1|.|TRBJ2-7|.
CSASQVVSPYEQYF
TGCAGCGCATCGCAGGTGGTAAGCCCCTACGAGCAGTACTTC
>TRBV20-1|many|TRBJ2-1|TRBD2
CSARGKAGGYNEQFF
TGCAGTGCTAGAGGTAAAGCGGGAGGTTACAATGAGCAGTTCTTC
>TRBV4-1|.|TRBJ2-7|TRBD2
CASSQFGLGKYEQYF
TGCGCCAGCAGCCAATTTGGACTAGGGAAGTACGAGCAGTACTTC
>TRBV30|many|TRBJ1-5|TRBD1
CAWSGDSRINQPQHF
TGTGCCTGGAGTGGGGACAGCAGAATTAATCAGCCCCAGCATTTT
>TRBV6-1|.|TRBJ2-7|TRBD2
CATGLAGPEQYF
TGTGCCACCGGACTAGCGGGACCCGAGCAGTACTTC
>TRBV6-1|medium-sized|TRBJ1-5|.
CASSALLTDSNQPQHF
TGTGCCAGCAGTGCGCTGCTCACGGATAGCAATCAGCCCCAGCATTTT
>TRBV28|medium-sized|TRBJ1-2|.
CASSFAGRTAINYGYTF
TGTGCCAGCAGTTTTGCGGGGCGGACCGCCATTAACTATGGCTACACCTTC
>TRBV7-8|many|TRBJ1-5|.
CASSPHQGPSLPQHF
TGTGCCAGCAGCCCACATCAGGGGCCCTCATTGCCCCAGCATTTT
>TRBV19|.|TRBJ1-5|.
CASSYSVRSNKPQHF
TGTGCCAGTAGTTACTCGGTCAGAAGCAATAAGCCCCAGCATTTT
>TRBV12-3/TRBV12-4|few|TRBJ1-1|.
CASSSQRKAFF
TGTGCCAGCAGTTCACAGAGAAAAGCTTTCTTT
>TRBV5-6|many|TRBJ2-1|.
CASSLLVGPDSYNEQFF
TGTGCCAGCAGCCTCCTCGTGGGTCCGGACTCCTACAATGAGCAGTTCTTC
>TRBV7-2|many|TRBJ2-1|.
CASSLYNVYEQFF
TGTGCCAGCAGCTTATACAACGTCTATGAGCAGTTCTTC
>TRBV2|.|TRBJ2-7|TRBD2
CASSAGTSGGSTPFYEQYF
TGTGCCAGCAGTGCTGGGACTAGCGGGGGCTCCACACCTTTCTACGAGCAGTACTTC
>TRBV9|many|TRBJ2-3|.
CASSPTPAITDTQYF
TGTGCCAGCAGCCCTACCCCAGCGATCACAGATACGCAGTATTTT
>TRBV18|.|TRBJ2-2|.
CASSPQGWSGELFF
TGTGCCAGCTCCCCACAGGGATGGTCCGGGGAGCTGTTTTTT
>TRBV19|medium-sized|TRBJ2-5|TRBD2
CASSPEWGGEETQYF
TGTGCCAGTAGCCCGGAATGGGGAGGGGAAGAGACCCAGTACTTC
>TRBV7-9|.|TRBJ2-4|.
CASSWGMGNIQYF
TGTGCCAGCAGCTGGGGTATGGGGAACATTCAGTACTTC
>TRBV5-1|.|TRBJ1-5|.
CASSPPSAGPRHNQPQHF
TGCGCCAGCAGCCCCCCCTCTGCAGGACCGAGACATAATCAGCCCCAGCATTTT
>TRBV6-2/TRBV6-3|.|TRBJ2-3|TRBD2
CASSYLAGVRIDTQYF
TGTGCCAGCAGTTACCTAGCGGGGGTCCGGATAGATACGCAGTATTTT
>TRBV20-1|.|TRBJ2-2|TRBD2
CSARSSSGRLRTWELFF
TGCAGTGCTAGATCGTCTAGCGGGAGACTTCGCACCTGGGAGCTGTTTTTT
>TRBV11-2|.|TRBJ1-4|.
CASSLDVAISEKLFF
TGTGCCAGCAGCTTGGACGTAGCCATCAGTGAAAAACTGTTTTTT